A selection of T cell receptor beta chains follows, all from one sample in a study of cytomegalovirus exposure and HLA in healthy donors. Assay: immunoSEQ multiplex PCR; the TCRdb copy retains only in-frame clones and omits some. This table holds 200,000 or so clones, around nine tenths found once. Sequenced material: PBMCs. The receptor source for this set is a woman in her late teens or twenties in good health and CMV-seronegative. CDR3s include the opening cysteine and the closing phenylalanine or tryptophan. Each record gives: CDR3 DNA, CDR3 protein, V gene, D gene, J gene, clone size. D genes are given only for firm matches. Clone size is given for some rows only: seen once, a few or many times, or a class if the clone is expanded.

TGTGCCAGTAGCGCACTACTTGGGGGCCTTGCTAATGAAAAACTGTTTTTT,CASSALLGGLANEKLFF,TRBV19,NA,TRBJ1-4,NA
TGCGCCAGCAGCTTGGCCCAAAATGAGCAGTTCTTC,CASSLAQNEQFF,TRBV5-1,NA,TRBJ2-1,once
TGTGCCAGCAGTCCATCAGGGGGCAGGGGAGGAAAAGAGACCCAGTACTTC,CASSPSGGRGGKETQYF,TRBV2,TRBD1,TRBJ2-5,NA
TGTGCCACCAGTCTGACAGGGGGCGCCGGCACAGATACGCAGTATTTT,CATSLTGGAGTDTQYF,TRBV6-4,TRBD1,TRBJ2-3,NA
TGTGCCAGCAGTCCTCGGGGGGCGGGAGTCGGGACCGGGGAGCTGTTTTTT,CASSPRGAGVGTGELFF,TRBV27,NA,TRBJ2-2,NA
TGTGCCAGTACCACGACAGGGGACAACTATGGCTACACCTTC,CASTTTGDNYGYTF,TRBV19,TRBD1,TRBJ1-2,NA
TGTGCCAGCAGCCTCGGGACAGGGGCAGGCGGCTACACCTTC,CASSLGTGAGGYTF,TRBV7-3,TRBD1,TRBJ1-2,once
TGTGCCAGCAGCCTCGGGACAGGGAGAAGAGAGACCCAGTACTTC,CASSLGTGRRETQYF,TRBV27,TRBD1,TRBJ2-5,NA
TGCGCCAGCAGCTTGGAGTCGCGGGGAGATACGCAGTATTTT,CASSLESRGDTQYF,TRBV5-1,NA,TRBJ2-3,NA
TGTGCCAGCCGGCCAGGGGGGCAGAACACTGAAGCTTTCTTT,CASRPGGQNTEAFF,TRBV6-5,TRBD1,TRBJ1-1,NA
TGTGCCAGCAGCTTAGACGTACTAGCGGGAGGGGAGCTGTTTTTT,CASSLDVLAGGELFF,TRBV11-3,TRBD2,TRBJ2-2,once
TGTGCCAGCAGTGAAGCGCGGGGGGGCAGGGATGGCTACACCTTC,CASSEARGGRDGYTF,TRBV6-1,NA,TRBJ1-2,NA
TGTGCCAGTAGCTTCCTCTTTGGCCAGAATCAGCCCCAGCATTTT,CASSFLFGQNQPQHF,TRBV19,NA,TRBJ1-5,NA
TGCGCCAGCAGCTTGGGACAGGGAGATGGCTACACCTTC,CASSLGQGDGYTF,TRBV5-1,TRBD1,TRBJ1-2,NA
TGTGCCAGCAGTTTAGAGCTAGCGGGAGTGTTCGAGCAGTTCTTC,CASSLELAGVFEQFF,TRBV28,TRBD2,TRBJ2-1,once
TGTGCCAGCAGCTTAGGAGGAGTTTGGCCCACCGGGGAGCTGTTTTTT,CASSLGGVWPTGELFF,TRBV7-8,NA,TRBJ2-2,NA
TGTGCCAGCTCACAGGGGGGGCCCTCCTACGAGCAGTACTTC,CASSQGGPSYEQYF,TRBV18,NA,TRBJ2-7,NA
TGTGCCAGCAGTGAAGCGAGACGGGATGAGCAGTTCTTC,CASSEARRDEQFF,TRBV2,NA,TRBJ2-1,NA